Below are 17 T cell receptor beta chains sequenced from a single sample in a study of T cells in Graves' hyperthyroidism and ophthalmopathy. What was amplified from RNA transcripts were TCR beta CDR3 regions. The HTBI set primed first-round TCR CDR3 RT-PCR. MiXCR, applied by TCRdb to the multiplex PCR reads, yields one record per CDR3 protein. In the table there are hundreds of thousands of distinct CDR3 sequences, around 39% of which are singletons. The sequencing sample was made of blood. All receptors derive from a man between 18 and 35 years old with Graves' hyperthyroidism.

This sequence joins TRBV20-1 and TRBJ2-6; TRBD2 might be the D (6 bases). The CDR3 sequence is 14 residues long. CDR1 is DFQATT, CDR2 SNEGSKA, per germline (reference sequence). With 6 bases removed from V and 0 bases from J, the gap between germline ends came to 9 bases. For the CDR3, the DNA is TGCAGTGCGGGGGGTCCCTCTGGGGCCAACGTCCTGACTTTC. Residues: CSAGGPSGANVLTF.

The V and J genes are TRBV11-2 and TRBJ1-5, with D uncertain. V lost 5 bases to trimming and J lost 7 bases, with 12 bases between them. Germline CDR1 and CDR2: SGHAT and FQNNGV. The CDR3 runs 13 residues. Here the CDR3 DNA reads TGTGCCAGCAGCGTGATGTCCGGCCAGCCCCAGCATTTT. It encodes CASSVMSGQPQHF.

This clonotype has a handful of counts. The gene calls are TRBV27 and TRBJ1-3; no clear D gene. V lost 3 bases to trimming and J lost 0 bases, with 9 bases between them. This CDR3 is built from 15 residues. In germline, CDR1 is MNHEY, CDR2 SMNVEV (reference sequence). The CDR3 DNA follows: TGTGCCAGCAGTTTCCAACGGACCTCTGGAAACACCATATATTTT. Translating it yields CASSFQRTSGNTIYF.

This clonotype was found many times. This sequence joins TRBV2 and TRBJ2-7; no clear D gene. Per germline, CDR1 SNHLY and CDR2 FYNNEI. V lost 4 bases, J lost 1 base, and 8 bases lay in between. The CDR3 totals 13 residues. In DNA, the CDR3 is TGTGCCAGCAGTGGGTCTTTATCCTACGAGCAGTACTTC. Translation: CASSGSLSYEQYF.

This clonotype was observed a few times. Relative to the germline gene, one junction end is altered; a read error may explain this. The V call is TRBV10-3, the J call TRBJ1-2; the D is unclear. The CDR3 is made up of 12 amino acids. Germline V gene data show CDR1 as ENHRY and CDR2 as SYGVKD. The CDR3 coding sequence is TGTGCCAGCAGTATGGGCCTAAGCGGCTACACCTTC. This codes for CASSMGLSGYTF.

This clonotype was seen only a few times. V usage is TRBV7-9 and J usage is TRBJ2-7, with D possibly TRBD1 on 5 matching bases. The V end was cut by 3 bases, the J end by 0 bases, with 9 bases between. CDR1 is SEHNR, CDR2 FQNEAQ, per germline (reference sequence). The CDR3 has 14 amino acids. The DNA for the CDR3 is TGTGCCAGCAGCTTGGGGCCCCTCTCCTACGAGCAGTACTTC. This encodes CASSLGPLSYEQYF.

The rearrangement uses TRBV28 and TRBJ2-5; no definite D call. Trimming stripped 5 bases from V and 3 bases from J, with 10 bases between. CDR3 length equals 13 residues. From germline, CDR1 is MDHEN and CDR2 SYDVKM. Here the CDR3 reads CASSDLAEETQYF. CDR3 coding DNA: TGTGCCAGCAGTGATCTGGCAGAAGAGACCCAGTACTTC. The full variable domain, completed using reference TRBV28 and TRBJ2-5, is DVKVTQSSRYLVKRTGEKVFLECVQDMDHENMFWYRQDPGLGLRLIYFSYDVKMKEKGDIPEGYSVSREKKERFSLILESASTNQTSMYLCASSDLAEETQYFGPGTRLLVL.

V is TRBV7-9 and J is TRBJ2-7; 12 bases line up with TRBD2. After removal of 5 bases from V and 3 bases from J, the junction contained 5 bases not matched to a gene. Per germline, CDR1 SEHNR and CDR2 FQNEAQ (reference sequence). CDR3 size: 15 residues. Here the CDR3 reads CASSPLAGGHYEQYF. Written as DNA, the CDR3 is TGTGCCAGCAGCCCTCTAGCGGGAGGGCACTACGAGCAGTACTTC. Using reference TRBV7-9 and TRBJ2-7 for the parts outside the CDR3, the full variable domain is DTGVSQNPRHKITKRGQNVTFRCDPISEHNRLYWYRQTLGQGPEFLTYFQNEAQLEKSRLLSDRFSAERPKGSFSTLEIQRTEQGDSAMYLCASSPLAGGHYEQYFGPGTRLTVT.

V and J are TRBV5-8 and TRBJ1-2; D gene ambiguous. The CDR3 runs to 12 residues. Trimming removed 1 base at V and 7 bases at J, with 8 bases between. In germline, CDR1 is SGHTS, CDR2 YDEGEE. In nucleotides, the CDR3 is TGTGCCAGCAGCTTGATTTGGGCTGGCTACACCTTC. It encodes CASSLIWAGYTF.

Turning to this clonotype: Germline and junction disagree at one end, which may indicate a read error. This chain uses TRBV10-3 with TRBJ1-1; D gene unclear. Germline assignment: CDR1 ENHRY and CDR2 SYGVKD. The CDR3 contains 13 residues. The CDR3 here is CASSYGPDTEAFF. DNA of the CDR3: TGTGCCAGCAGTTACGGCCCGGACACTGAAGCTTTCTTT.

This rearrangement joins TRBV7-2 to TRBJ2-7; D unclear. The CDR3 runs 14 residues. Between the trimmed V and J ends, which lost 6 bases and 2 bases, there was a span of 14 bases. Germline CDR1 and CDR2: SGHTA and FQGNSA. The CDR3 reads CASSLSRKPYEQYF. The DNA of the CDR3 is TGTGCCAGCAGTTTATCCAGAAAGCCCTACGAGCAGTACTTC. The full variable domain, in which reference TRBV7-2 and TRBJ2-7 provide the parts outside the CDR3, is GAGVSQSPSNKVTEKGKDVELRCDPISGHTALYWYRQSLGQGLEFLIYFQGNSAPDKSGLPSDRFSAERTGGSVSTLTIQRTQQEDSAVYLCASSLSRKPYEQYFGPGTRLTVT.

This clonotype was detected ten times or more. The chain employs TRBV20-1 and TRBJ1-5; no definite D call. Trimming removed 2 bases at V and 3 bases at J, with 8 bases between. Germline lookup yields CDR1 DFQATT and CDR2 SNEGSKA (reference sequence). The CDR3 extends over 13 amino acids. The CDR3 here is CSARSALNQPQHF. As DNA, the CDR3 is TGCAGTGCTAGATCAGCGCTCAATCAGCCCCAGCATTTT.

The chain combines TRBV5-8 with TRBJ1-1; no clear D. The CDR3 totals 13 residues. Germline CDR1 and CDR2: SGHTS and YDEGEE. V gave up 4 bases and J gave up 3 bases, with 10 bases separating them. In DNA form, the CDR3 reads TGTGCCAGCAGCGCACGTCCCGACACTGAAGCTTTCTTT. Its protein product is CASSARPDTEAFF.

This chain joins TRBV20-1 and TRBJ2-5, with D perhaps assigned TRBD1 or TRBD2 (5 bases each). CDR1 DFQATT and CDR2 SNEGSKA come from the germline V gene (reference sequence). The CDR3 contains 14 residues. V gave up 7 bases and J gave up 5 bases, with 20 bases separating them. DNA of the CDR3: TGCAGTGTACTGGGACGGAGCACTCGGGAGACCCAGTACTTC. Protein: CSVLGRSTRETQYF.

This clonotype has just a few counts. The CDR3 DNA is TGTGCCAGCTCCCCGATTGGGGGAACCTCTGGAAACACCATATATTTT. It translates to CASSPIGGTSGNTIYF. The chain uses TRBV2 and TRBJ1-3; perhaps TRBD1 as D (5 bases). V was clipped by 8 bases and J by 0 bases, with 17 bases between them. In germline, CDR1 is SNHLY, CDR2 FYNNEI. The CDR3 runs to 16 residues.

The table lists this clonotype with many counts. V and J are TRBV20-1 and TRBJ1-1; D unclear. Germline V CDR1 and CDR2: DFQATT, SNEGSKA (reference sequence). The CDR3 consists of 12 residues. The germline V and J ends were trimmed by 3 bases and 1 base, with 6 bases remaining between them. The CDR3 DNA reads TGCAGTGCTAGCGGGAGGAACACTGAAGCTTTCTTT. Amino acid sequence: CSASGRNTEAFF.

In its sample, this clonotype was seen a few times. CDR3 loop: CASSWGPQTGSKETQYF. CDR3 DNA sequence: TGTGCCAGCAGTTGGGGGCCCCAGACAGGGTCAAAAGAGACCCAGTACTTC. The J gene is TRBJ2-5, the V gene TRBV6-6, with 7 bases that match TRBD1. Germline CDR1 is MNHNY and CDR2 is SVGAGI (reference sequence). J was trimmed by 3 bases and V by 4 bases; bases with no gene match: 14. The CDR3 is 17 residues long.